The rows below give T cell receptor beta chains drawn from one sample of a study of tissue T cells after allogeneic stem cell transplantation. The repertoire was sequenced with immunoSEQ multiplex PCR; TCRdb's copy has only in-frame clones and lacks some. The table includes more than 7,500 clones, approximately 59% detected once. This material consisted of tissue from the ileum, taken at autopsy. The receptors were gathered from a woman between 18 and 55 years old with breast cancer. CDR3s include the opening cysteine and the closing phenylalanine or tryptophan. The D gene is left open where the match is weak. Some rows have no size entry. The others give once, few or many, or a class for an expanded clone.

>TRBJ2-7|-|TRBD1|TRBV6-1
CASSARTGQSPYEQYF
TGTGCCAGCAGTGCGCGGACAGGGCAATCACCCTACGAGCAGTACTTC
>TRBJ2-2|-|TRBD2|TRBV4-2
CASSQTSGANTGELFF
TGTGCCAGCAGCCAGACTAGCGGGGCGAACACCGGGGAGCTGTTTTTT
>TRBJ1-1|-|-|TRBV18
CASRGAGTEAFF
TGTGCCAGCCGAGGGGCCGGGACTGAAGCTTTCTTT
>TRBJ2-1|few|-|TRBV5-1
CASSSQGRGNEQFF
TGCGCCAGCAGCTCGCAGGGTCGGGGCAATGAGCAGTTCTTC
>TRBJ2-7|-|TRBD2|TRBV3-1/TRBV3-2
CASSQGREGNEQYF
TGTGCCAGCAGCCAAGGAAGGGAGGGAAACGAGCAGTACTTC
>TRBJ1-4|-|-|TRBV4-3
CASRGTEGAYNEKLFF
TGCGCCAGCCGGGGGACCGAAGGGGCATATAATGAAAAACTGTTTTTT
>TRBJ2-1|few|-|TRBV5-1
CASSLSSVNEQFF
TGCGCCAGCAGCTTGTCTAGTGTCAATGAGCAGTTCTTC
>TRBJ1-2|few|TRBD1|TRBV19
CASSIGDRGLYGYTF
TGTGCCAGTAGTATAGGGGACAGGGGCCTCTATGGCTACACCTTC
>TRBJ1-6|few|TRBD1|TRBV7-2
CASMIGTAANSPLHF
TGTGCCAGCATGATTGGGACAGCAGCTAATTCACCCCTCCACTTT
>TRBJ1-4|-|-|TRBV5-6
CASSFNYAVGHEKLFF
TGTGCCAGCAGCTTCAACTACGCGGTAGGGCATGAAAAACTGTTTTTT
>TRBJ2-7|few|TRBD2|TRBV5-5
CASSSHYTSGVSYEQYF
TGTGCCAGCAGCTCCCACTACACTAGCGGGGTCTCCTACGAGCAGTACTTC
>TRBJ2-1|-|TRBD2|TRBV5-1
CASSSGLAGSDEQFF
TGCGCCAGCAGCTCAGGACTAGCGGGGTCTGATGAGCAGTTCTTC
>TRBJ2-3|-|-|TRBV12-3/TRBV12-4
CASGRGDTQYF
TGTGCCAGCGGGCGGGGAGATACGCAGTATTTT
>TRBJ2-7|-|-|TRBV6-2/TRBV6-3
CASSYVSGAYEQYF
TGTGCCAGCAGTTACGTTTCAGGAGCCTACGAGCAGTACTTC
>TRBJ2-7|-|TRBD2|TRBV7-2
CASSLEGTSGSYEQYF
TGTGCCAGCAGCCTTGAAGGGACTAGCGGATCCTACGAGCAGTACTTC
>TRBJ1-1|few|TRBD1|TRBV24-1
CATSQSGGTEAFF
TGTGCCACCAGTCAATCAGGGGGCACTGAAGCTTTCTTT
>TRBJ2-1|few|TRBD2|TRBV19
CASNQRDYNEQFF
TGTGCCAGTAACCAGCGGGACTACAATGAGCAGTTCTTC
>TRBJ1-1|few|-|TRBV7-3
CASSLDRNTEAFF
TGTGCCAGCAGCTTAGACCGGAACACTGAAGCTTTCTTT
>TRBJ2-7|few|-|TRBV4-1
CASSQVARSEYEQYF
TGCGCCAGCAGCCAAGTCGCACGGTCTGAGTACGAGCAGTACTTC
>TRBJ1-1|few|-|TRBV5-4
CASRAGHNTEAFF
TGTGCCAGCAGGGCGGGACACAACACTGAAGCTTTCTTT
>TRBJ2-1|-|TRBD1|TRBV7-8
CASSLETGVTNEQFF
TGTGCCAGCAGCTTAGAAACAGGGGTAACAAATGAGCAGTTCTTC
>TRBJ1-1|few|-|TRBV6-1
CASSEYAGRYTEAFF
TGTGCCAGCAGTGAATATGCAGGGAGATACACTGAAGCTTTCTTT
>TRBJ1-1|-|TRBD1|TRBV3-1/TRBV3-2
CASSHSDRGGIGAFF
TGTGCCAGCAGCCACTCCGACAGGGGGGGTATTGGGGCTTTCTTT
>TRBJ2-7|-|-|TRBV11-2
CASSSWTVSSYEQYF
TGTGCCAGCAGCTCATGGACAGTGAGCTCCTACGAGCAGTACTTC
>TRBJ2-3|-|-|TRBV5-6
CASSLFELSTDTQYF
TGTGCCAGCAGCTTATTCGAATTAAGCACAGATACGCAGTATTTT
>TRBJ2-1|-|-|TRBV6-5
CASSYPSGEQFF
TGTGCCAGCAGTTACCCCAGCGGTGAGCAGTTCTTC
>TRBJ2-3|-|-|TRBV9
CASSGQEGNTQYF
TGTGCCAGCAGCGGACAGGAGGGGAATACGCAGTATTTT
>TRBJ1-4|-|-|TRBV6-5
CASSTRTGILFF
TGTGCCAGCAGTACGCGGACGGGAATCCTGTTTTTT
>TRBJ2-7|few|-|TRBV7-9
CASSKHQTTYEQYF
TGTGCCAGCAGCAAACACCAGACAACTTACGAGCAGTACTTC
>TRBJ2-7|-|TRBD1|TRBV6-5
CASSPDRDSYEQYF
TGTGCCAGCAGTCCCGACAGGGACTCCTACGAGCAGTACTTC
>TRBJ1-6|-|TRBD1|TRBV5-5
CASNPQGRSPLHF
TGTGCCAGCAACCCACAGGGGAGATCACCCCTCCACTTT
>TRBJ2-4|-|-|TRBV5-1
CASSWGPPGLAKNIQYF
TGCGCCAGCAGCTGGGGGCCCCCAGGACTAGCCAAAAACATTCAGTACTTC
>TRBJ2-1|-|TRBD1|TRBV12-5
CASGSTGGAYNEQFF
TGTGCTAGTGGTTCCACAGGGGGCGCCTACAATGAGCAGTTCTTC
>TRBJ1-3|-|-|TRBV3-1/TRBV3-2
CASSHGTRSGNTIYF
TGTGCCAGCAGCCATGGGACCCGCTCTGGAAACACCATATATTTT
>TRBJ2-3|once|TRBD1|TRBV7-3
CASSLQGARADTQYF
TGTGCCAGCAGCTTACAGGGGGCGCGGGCAGATACGCAGTATTTT
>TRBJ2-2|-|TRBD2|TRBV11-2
CASSSYTGGPLGELFF
TGTGCCAGCAGCTCCTACACGGGGGGGCCCCTCGGGGAGCTGTTTTTT
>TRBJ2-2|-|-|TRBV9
CASSVDFRELFF
TGTGCCAGCAGCGTAGACTTCAGGGAGCTGTTTTTT
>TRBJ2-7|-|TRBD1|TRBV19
CASSVTGTAAYEQYF
TGTGCCAGTAGTGTCACCGGGACAGCTGCTTACGAGCAGTACTTC
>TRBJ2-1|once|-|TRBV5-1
CASSLTLGAPSYNEQFF
TGCGCCAGCAGCTTGACCCTAGGGGCCCCTTCCTACAATGAGCAGTTCTTC